The 15 T cell receptor beta chains given below trace back to one sample, sequenced in a study of blood T cell repertoires in COVID-19. Data came from immunoSEQ multiplex PCR; TCRdb stores just in-frame clones and leaves some out. The sample consists of 340,000 or so clones, approximately 82% of them appearing once. Sequencing was performed on peripheral blood. The receptor source for this set is a young man with active or convalescent COVID-19.

This chain links TRBV19 with TRBJ2-2; no definite D call. Germline CDR1 reads LNHDA; CDR2 reads SQIVND (reference sequence). Trimming took 4 bases from V and 4 from J, leaving 10 bases between them. This CDR3 contains 14 residues. CDR3: CASSTVGSTGELFF. CDR3 bases: TGTGCCAGTAGTACCGTGGGCTCCACCGGGGAGCTGTTTTTT.

A few counts support this clone. This specimen includes other DNA sequences encoding the same CDR3. The chain recombines TRBV19 with TRBJ2-5, with 15 bases fitting TRBD2. Germline-derived CDR1 and CDR2 are LNHDA and SQIVND (reference sequence). V gave up 2 bases and J gave up 4 bases; unmatched junction bases: 11. The length of the CDR3 is 19 residues. The CDR3 here is CASSIRGLAGGPGLETQYF. The CDR3 nucleotides read TGTGCCAGTAGTATAAGGGGACTAGCGGGGGGTCCGGGGCTAGAGACCCAGTACTTC.

This CDR3 is CASRSGGRPSYNEQFF. In DNA form, the CDR3 reads TGTGCCAGCAGGAGCGGGGGGAGACCCTCGTACAATGAGCAGTTCTTC. J is TRBJ2-1 and V is TRBV13, with 9 bases lining up with TRBD2. The CDR3 covers 16 residues. The V gene end was trimmed by 6 bases and the J gene end by 4 bases; junction bases not matched to a gene: 10. Germline lookup yields CDR1 PRHDT and CDR2 FYEKMQ (reference sequence).

The genes are TRBV7-2 and TRBJ2-7; TRBD2 agrees at 9 bases. CDR1 is SGHTA and CDR2 is FQGNSA in the germline V gene. This CDR3 contains 15 residues. Trimming removed 1 base from V and 2 bases from J; junction bases left unmatched: 3. The CDR3 is CASSLVERGAYEQYF. CDR3 bases: TGTGCCAGCAGCTTAGTTGAGCGGGGGGCCTACGAGCAGTACTTC. Complete variable domain (other parts from reference TRBV7-2 and TRBJ2-7): GAGVSQSPSNKVTEKGKDVELRCDPISGHTALYWYRQSLGQGLEFLIYFQGNSAPDKSGLPSDRFSAERTGGSVSTLTIQRTQQEDSAVYLCASSLVERGAYEQYFGPGTRLTVT.

J is TRBJ2-1 and V is TRBV4-2; possibly TRBD2 for D (5 bases). Germline CDR1 is LGHNA and CDR2 is YNFKEQ. This CDR3 comprises 13 residues. Trimming removed 4 bases at V and 4 bases at J, with 8 bases between. As DNA, the CDR3 is TGTGCCAGCAGCCTCGGACTTTACAATGAGCAGTTCTTC. This encodes CASSLGLYNEQFF.

On this clone itself: A single base separates this from a much larger clone, so it may be a read error. This same CDR3 is encoded by further DNA sequences in the sample. CDR3 coding DNA: TGTGCCAGCAGCGTAGTAGGGGGTACCGGGGAGCTGTTTTTT. Translating gives CASSVVGGTGELFF. The chain has TRBV9 and TRBJ2-2; D is possibly TRBD1 (6 bases). CDR3 length equals 14 residues. Per the germline V gene, CDR1 is SGDLS and CDR2 is YYNGEE. V lost 0 bases and J 5 bases, leaving 8 bases between the germline ends.

This clone has just a few counts. The V and J genes are TRBV7-6 and TRBJ2-1, with D perhaps TRBD2 (6 bases). CDR3 length: 15 residues. Looked up from germline, CDR1 is SGHVS and CDR2 is FNYEAQ. V was clipped by 6 bases and J by 5 bases, with 17 bases between them. CDR3 bases: TGTGCCAGCAGTTTGGACGGGAGTAGCGACAATGAGCAGTTCTTC. This sequence encodes CASSLDGSSDNEQFF.

The chain has TRBV27 and TRBJ2-3; perhaps TRBD1 as D (5 bases). V dropped 6 bases and J dropped 0 bases, with 10 bases sitting between them. CDR3 length equals 14 residues. Germline V gene lookup returns CDR1 MNHEY and CDR2 SMNVEV (reference sequence). This CDR3 reads CASRVTVSTDTQYF. DNA of the CDR3: TGTGCCAGCAGGGTGACAGTTAGCACAGATACGCAGTATTTT.

The V call is TRBV28, the J call TRBJ1-2; the match to TRBD1 covers 7 bases. CDR3 length equals 16 residues. The germline V gene encodes CDR1 MDHEN and CDR2 SYDVKM. V trimming: 4 bases; J trimming: 7 bases; junction bases outside the gene matches: 15. The CDR3 is CASSSFDRDSASGYTF. In nucleotides, the CDR3 is TGTGCCAGCAGTTCATTCGACCGGGACAGCGCCAGTGGCTACACCTTC.

V is TRBV7-2 and J is TRBJ2-2; a possible D gene is TRBD2 (6 bases). The CDR3 is 16 amino acids. Germline CDR1 is SGHTA and CDR2 is FQGNSA. V was cut by 8 bases and J by 1 base, with 17 bases left in between. CDR3 residues: CASGPLAVRNTGELFF. As DNA, the CDR3 is TGTGCCAGCGGCCCCTTAGCGGTCAGGAACACCGGGGAGCTGTTTTTT.

V is TRBV2 and J is TRBJ1-3, with 7 bases identical to TRBD1. V was pared by 3 bases and J by 7 bases, with 3 bases of the junction left unmatched. This CDR3 is 13 amino acids long. Germline V gives CDR1 SNHLY, CDR2 FYNNEI. In DNA form, the CDR3 reads TGTGCCAGCAGTGAGATAGGGGGCAACACCATATATTTT. Amino acid sequence: CASSEIGGNTIYF.

The chain links TRBV4-3 to TRBJ1-5, with 12 bases identical to TRBD1. J gave up 4 bases and V 4 bases, and 17 bases lay outside the gene matches. The germline gives CDR1 LGHNA, CDR2 YSLEER. This CDR3 region has 20 residues. The CDR3 reads CASSLQPGQGAKVRNQPQHF. Written as DNA, the CDR3 is TGCGCCAGCAGCCTCCAGCCGGGACAGGGGGCGAAAGTACGGAATCAGCCCCAGCATTTT.

The CDR3 loop is CASSKQVFGYGYTF. In DNA, the CDR3 is TGTGCCAGTAGTAAACAGGTTTTCGGCTATGGCTACACCTTC. The chain has TRBV19 and TRBJ1-2; D possibly corresponds to TRBD1 (5 bases). CDR1 and CDR2 from the germline V gene are LNHDA and SQIVND (reference sequence). V gave up 4 bases and J gave up 4 bases, with 13 bases separating them. The CDR3 sequence is 14 residues long.

The gene calls are TRBV19 and TRBJ2-7; TRBD1 agrees at 7 bases. The CDR3 covers 14 residues. Per germline, CDR1 LNHDA and CDR2 SQIVND (reference sequence). V dropped 7 bases and J dropped 2; count of bases not matched to a gene: 8. CDR3 sequence reads: CASNSQGIPYEQYF. The CDR3 bases are TGTGCCAGTAATTCACAGGGGATACCCTACGAGCAGTACTTC.

The rearrangement uses TRBV6-1 and TRBJ2-5; 10 positions match TRBD2. The V gene's germline CDR1 is MNHNS and CDR2 SASEGT. The CDR3 is 18 residues long. V lost 1 base and J lost 0; bases outside the gene matches: 8. CDR3 residues: CASSEGVSGGVYQETQYF. DNA for the CDR3: TGTGCCAGCAGTGAAGGAGTGAGCGGGGGGGTGTACCAAGAGACCCAGTACTTC.